Each of the 26 T cell receptor beta chains below was sequenced from the same sample in a study of cytomegalovirus exposure and HLA in healthy donors. The PCR made use of 60 Vbeta and 13 Jbeta primers. The data were produced by immunoSEQ multiplex PCR, yet TCRdb's version contains in-frame clones alone and is incomplete. The table counts 100,000 to 150,000 clones; roughly 1% lies in the top ten. The sample consisted of PBMCs. The receptors come from a young man in good health and CMV-seronegative.

J is TRBJ1-2 and V is TRBV9; TRBD1 might be the D (6 bases). The CDR3 extends over 16 amino acids. Trimming shortened V by 4 bases and J by 6 bases, and 22 bases separated the two germline ends. CDR1 SGDLS and CDR2 YYNGEE come from the germline V gene. This CDR3 is CASSPLGAGLQNGYTF. The CDR3 DNA is TGTGCCAGCAGCCCCCTGGGGGCAGGACTTCAGAATGGCTACACCTTC.

This sequence joins TRBV5-6 and TRBJ1-4; D remains unclear. The CDR3 loop spans 13 amino acids. Germline CDR1 and CDR2: SGHDT and YYEEEE. Trimming took off 2 bases at V and 3 bases at J, with 5 bases between the two ends. Written as DNA, the CDR3 is TGTGCCAGCAGCTTACAGCCTAATGAAAAACTGTTTTTT. Amino acids: CASSLQPNEKLFF.

The V call is TRBV5-1, the J call TRBJ2-1, with TRBD1 matching over 7 bases. The CDR3 totals 14 residues. Germline assignment: CDR1 SGHRS and CDR2 YFSETQ. V lost 4 bases to trimming and J lost 4 bases; unmatched junction nucleotides: 5. This CDR3 reads CASSRGQLYNEQFF. The CDR3 bases are TGCGCCAGCAGCCGGGGACAGCTATACAATGAGCAGTTCTTC.

The rearrangement uses TRBV29-1 and TRBJ1-1; D remains unclear. Germline CDR1 is SQVTM and CDR2 is ANQGSEA. Trimming stripped 7 bases from V and 0 bases from J, with 18 bases between. This CDR3 has 15 amino acids. The CDR3 is CSAREGWGMNTEAFF. In DNA form, the CDR3 reads TGCAGCGCGCGGGAGGGTTGGGGAATGAACACTGAAGCTTTCTTT.

The gene calls are TRBV5-4 and TRBJ2-5, with D maybe TRBD2 (7 bases). This CDR3 spans 13 amino acids. Germline V gene lookup returns CDR1 SGHNT and CDR2 YYREEE (reference sequence). V shed 4 bases and J shed 6 bases, with 13 bases lying between them. The CDR3, as DNA: TGTGCCAGCAGCCTAACCGGGGGGCAGACCCAGTACTTC. It is translated as CASSLTGGQTQYF.

V is TRBV19 and J is TRBJ2-7, with a tentative D call TRBD1 (5 bases). Trimming removed 5 bases from V and 4 bases from J, with 27 bases in between. Germline values: CDR1 LNHDA, CDR2 SQIVND (reference sequence). This CDR3 region has 18 residues. The CDR3: CASSPMVQTAGRVYEQYF. The CDR3 DNA follows: TGTGCCAGTAGTCCCATGGTGCAGACAGCTGGCCGTGTGTACGAGCAGTACTTC. Looking up the rest from reference TRBV19 and TRBJ2-7 gives the full variable domain: DGGITQSPKYLFRKEGQNVTLSCEQNLNHDAMYWYRQDPGQGLRLIYYSQIVNDFQKGDIAEGYSVSREKKESFPLTVTSAQKNPTAFYLCASSPMVQTAGRVYEQYFGPGTRLTVT.

The chain carries TRBV14 and TRBJ2-1, with D perhaps TRBD2 (6 bases). CDR3 length: 15 residues. CDR1 and CDR2 from the germline V gene are SGHDN and FVKESK. V was cut by 1 base and J by 5 bases, with 12 bases left in between. The CDR3 here is CASSQVLASNNEQFF. The CDR3, as DNA: TGTGCCAGCAGCCAAGTGCTAGCGAGTAACAATGAGCAGTTCTTC.

The chain links TRBV5-1 to TRBJ2-7, with D maybe TRBD1 (6 bases). V gave up 4 bases and J gave up 3 bases, with 17 bases separating them. The CDR3 extends over 15 amino acids. Germline-derived CDR1 and CDR2 are SGHRS and YFSETQ. The CDR3 DNA sequence: TGCGCCAGCAGCCAGGACAGTACCTACGACTACGAGCAGTACTTC. Amino acids: CASSQDSTYDYEQYF.

This rearrangement joins TRBV25-1 to TRBJ2-5; tentative D call: TRBD1 (5 bases). Germline-derived CDR1 and CDR2 are MGHDK and SYGVNS. The CDR3 spans 16 residues. Trimming left V 2 bases short and J 5 bases short, with 18 bases between. The CDR3 DNA reads TGTGCCAGCAGTGAAGAATATCGGACACTGGGGGAGACCCAGTACTTC. It codes for CASSEEYRTLGETQYF.

The gene calls are TRBV30 and TRBJ1-1, with D tentatively TRBD1 (5 bases). Trimming shortened V by 0 bases and J by 2 bases, and 7 bases separated the two germline ends. This CDR3 contains 13 residues. The V gene's germline CDR1 is GTSNPN and CDR2 SVGIG (reference sequence). The CDR3 DNA follows: TGTGCCTGGAGTGTTGACAGTAACACTGAAGCTTTCTTT. Encoded protein: CAWSVDSNTEAFF.

The chain uses TRBV28 and TRBJ1-2, with a tentative D call TRBD1 (6 bases). The CDR3 loop spans 15 amino acids. Trimming stripped 6 bases from V and 4 bases from J, with 18 bases between. Germline lookup yields CDR1 MDHEN and CDR2 SYDVKM. CDR3 bases: TGTGCCAGCAGCCCCAGGGCGGGGGCCGGCTATGGCTACACCTTC. Translation gives CASSPRAGAGYGYTF.

The CDR3 is CASSLATRNSGNTIYF. In nucleotides, the CDR3 is TGTGCCAGCAGCTTAGCTACCAGGAACTCTGGAAACACCATATATTTT. The chain combines TRBV11-3 with TRBJ1-3; D not resolved. The germline gives CDR1 SGHNT, CDR2 YENEEA. CDR3 size: 16 residues. Trimming cost V 1 base and J 0 bases, with 10 bases left between them.

The chain links TRBV2 to TRBJ1-1, with D unresolved. Germline values: CDR1 SNHLY, CDR2 FYNNEI. V gave up 5 bases and J gave up 2 bases, with 9 bases separating them. CDR3 length equals 13 residues. The CDR3 region has the DNA TGTGCCAGCAGTCGGGTTCTTAACACTGAAGCTTTCTTT. It yields the protein CASSRVLNTEAFF.

This chain links TRBV18 with TRBJ2-7, with D possibly TRBD1 on 6 matching bases. V gave up 0 bases and J gave up 5 bases, with 11 bases separating them. CDR1 and CDR2 from the germline V gene are KGHSH and LQKENI. The CDR3 runs to 14 residues. CDR3 bases: TGTGCCAGCTCACCACCGGACAGAGTCCACGAGCAGTACTTC. Encoded protein: CASSPPDRVHEQYF.

J is TRBJ2-4 and V is TRBV7-9; 8 nucleotides match TRBD1. CDR3 length equals 13 residues. V shed 8 bases and J 5 bases; nucleotides not matched to a gene: 5. The V gene's germline CDR1 is SEHNR and CDR2 FQNEAQ (reference sequence). The CDR3 loop is CASVLQGENIQYF. The CDR3 coding sequence is TGTGCCAGCGTTCTACAGGGGGAAAACATTCAGTACTTC.

The chain couples TRBV6-5 to TRBJ2-5, with a weak D call TRBD1 (6 bases). From germline, CDR1 is MNHEY and CDR2 SVGAGI. The CDR3 is made up of 13 amino acids. V lost 5 bases and J lost 5, with 12 bases in between. The CDR3 DNA reads as TGTGCCAGCAGTCACAACAGGGCGGAGACCCAGTACTTC. It specifies CASSHNRAETQYF.

This rearrangement joins TRBV27 to TRBJ2-7; 9 nucleotides agree with TRBD1. Germline V lookup: CDR1 MNHEY, CDR2 SMNVEV (reference sequence). J was trimmed by 4 bases and V by 5 bases; bases with no gene match: 6. The CDR3 is made up of 14 amino acids. The CDR3 DNA follows: TGTGCCAGCAGTACCCTGGGACAGGGTTACGAGCAGTACTTC. Translated: CASSTLGQGYEQYF.

The chain couples TRBV6-1 to TRBJ2-4; D is ambiguous. The germline gives CDR1 MNHNS, CDR2 SASEGT. V was clipped by 0 bases and J by 2 bases, with 11 bases between them. CDR3 length equals 16 residues. As DNA, the CDR3 is TGTGCCAGCAGTGAAGCGTACAATCCCCCCAAAAACATTCAGTACTTC. Translating gives CASSEAYNPPKNIQYF.

The chain uses TRBV18 and TRBJ1-3; no clear D gene. V lost 1 base, J lost 0 bases, and 10 bases lay in between. Germline V gene data show CDR1 as KGHSH and CDR2 as LQKENI. The CDR3 runs 16 residues. The CDR3 spells CASSPRLRDSGNTIYF. The CDR3 coding sequence is TGTGCCAGCTCACCACGACTACGGGACTCTGGAAACACCATATATTTT.

This chain's CDR3 is CASSREGKSGGYTF. CDR3 bases: TGCGCCAGCAGCCGCGAGGGAAAGTCGGGTGGCTACACCTTC. The chain employs TRBV4-1 and TRBJ1-2; no clear D gene. The CDR3 is 14 amino acids. Germline CDR1 reads MGHRA; CDR2 reads YSYEKL. V lost 4 bases, J lost 7 bases, and 16 bases lay in between.

V is TRBV2 and J is TRBJ1-3, with a weak D call TRBD1 (6 bases). Germline CDR1 SNHLY, CDR2 FYNNEI. This CDR3 is 14 amino acids long. Trimming stripped 2 bases from V and 6 bases from J, with 11 bases between. The CDR3 sequence: CASSELGGENTIYF. The CDR3 coding sequence is TGTGCCAGCAGTGAATTAGGGGGGGAAAACACCATATATTTT.

The rearrangement links TRBV27 to TRBJ2-2, with a tentative D call TRBD2 (6 bases). Germline CDR1 reads MNHEY; CDR2 reads SMNVEV (reference sequence). V lost 10 bases and J 3 bases, leaving 15 bases between the germline ends. The CDR3 is 14 amino acids. This CDR3 is CATSPGAYTGELFF. The CDR3 DNA reads TGTGCCACCTCTCCGGGAGCATACACCGGGGAGCTGTTTTTT.

The V and J genes are TRBV19 and TRBJ2-1; 7 bases map to TRBD1. Germline V CDR1 and CDR2: LNHDA, SQIVND (reference sequence). The V and J ends lost 5 bases and 5 bases, in that order; junction bases with no gene match: 6. The CDR3 runs 14 residues. In DNA form, the CDR3 reads TGTGCCAGTAGTCCTCAGACAGGGAACAATGAGCAGTTCTTC. The encoded protein is CASSPQTGNNEQFF.

The chain links TRBV4-1 to TRBJ2-3, with D hard to call. With 0 bases removed from V and 6 bases from J, the gap between germline ends came to 19 bases. Germline CDR1 reads MGHRA; CDR2 reads YSYEKL. The CDR3 length is 17 residues. The CDR3 DNA reads TGCGCCAGCAGCCAAGACCCCCCGGGTACGATAGTGGATACGCAGTATTTT. This codes for CASSQDPPGTIVDTQYF.

The rearrangement uses TRBV5-1 and TRBJ2-5; 8 bases line up with TRBD1. With V trimmed by 4 bases and J by 3 bases, 8 bases remained unmatched. Germline-derived CDR1 and CDR2 are SGHRS and YFSETQ. The CDR3 loop spans 15 amino acids. CDR3 protein: CASSLRGLWEETQYF. In DNA, the CDR3 is TGCGCCAGCAGCCTCAGGGGGCTGTGGGAAGAGACCCAGTACTTC.

The chain recombines TRBV5-1 with TRBJ2-1; TRBD1 matches 12 bases. The CDR3 length is 16 residues. Per germline, CDR1 SGHRS and CDR2 YFSETQ. V lost 7 bases, J lost 7 bases, and 12 bases stayed unmatched. The CDR3 loop reads CASLRGPGQGANEQFF. CDR3 in DNA: TGCGCCAGCCTTCGCGGTCCGGGACAGGGGGCGAATGAGCAGTTCTTC.